One and the same sample provided the 22 T cell receptor beta chains below, sequenced in a study of blood T cell repertoires in COVID-19. The repertoire was sequenced with immunoSEQ multiplex PCR; TCRdb's copy has only in-frame clones and lacks some. The table has about 76,000 clones, roughly 80% seen once. Sequencing was performed on peripheral blood. Every receptor here comes from a man at least 80 years old with acute or convalescent COVID-19.

V is TRBV28 and J is TRBJ1-2; unclear D gene. V gave up 6 bases and J gave up 6 bases, with 17 bases separating them. CDR1 MDHEN and CDR2 SYDVKM come from the germline V gene. The CDR3 runs 14 residues. This chain's CDR3 is CASSDNRVGNGYTF. The DNA for the CDR3 is TGTGCCAGCAGCGATAATCGGGTCGGGAATGGCTACACCTTC.

The genes are TRBV28 and TRBJ2-1; TRBD2 matches at 8 bases. The CDR3 is 14 amino acids. The germline V gene has CDR1 MDHEN and CDR2 SYDVKM. V was pared by 8 bases and J by 8 bases, with 11 bases of the junction left unmatched. The CDR3 protein is CASSGGGLQHEQFF. CDR3 nucleotides: TGTGCCAGCTCCGGGGGGGGGCTTCAGCATGAGCAGTTCTTC.

This chain joins TRBV5-1 and TRBJ2-7; TRBD1 might be the D (5 bases). The CDR3 is made up of 13 amino acids. V was shortened by 0 bases and J by 4 bases, with 8 bases between the two germline ends. Germline lookup yields CDR1 SGHRS and CDR2 YFSETQ. CDR3 DNA: TGCGCCAGCAGCTTGGGGGGCAGATACGAGCAGTACTTC. Residues: CASSLGGRYEQYF.

The chain recombines TRBV10-3 with TRBJ1-3; 7 bases are a match to TRBD1. V gave up 6 bases and J gave up 3 bases; unmatched junction bases: 5. The CDR3 totals 14 residues. CDR1 and CDR2 from the germline V gene are ENHRY and SYGVKD. The CDR3 protein is CAIRGDRDGNTIYF. In nucleotides, the CDR3 is TGTGCCATCAGAGGTGACAGGGATGGAAACACCATATATTTT.

The chain joins TRBV27 to TRBJ1-3, with D unclear. V was clipped by 7 bases and J by 3 bases, with 4 bases between them. There are 11 residues in the CDR3. The V gene's germline CDR1 is MNHEY and CDR2 SMNVEV (reference sequence). In nucleotides, the CDR3 is TGTGCCAGCACCTTTGGAAACACCATATATTTT. It specifies CASTFGNTIYF.

V gene TRBV15 combines with J gene TRBJ1-6; D is unclear. V was clipped by 4 bases and J by 8 bases, with 12 bases between them. There are 14 residues in the CDR3. Germline assignment: CDR1 LNHNV and CDR2 YYDKDF (reference sequence). For the CDR3, the DNA is TGTGCCACCAGCAACAGTGACGGTCATTCACCCCTCCACTTT. Translated, it gives CATSNSDGHSPLHF.

The rearrangement uses TRBV27 and TRBJ1-4, with TRBD1 matching 8 bases. The germline gives CDR1 MNHEY, CDR2 SMNVEV (reference sequence). The CDR3 runs 15 residues. Trimming cost V 4 bases and J 8 bases; bases outside gene matches: 9. This chain's CDR3 is CASSSSGQGEEKLFF. The CDR3 DNA follows: TGTGCCAGCAGTTCTTCCGGACAGGGCGAGGAAAAACTGTTTTTT.

This chain connects TRBV5-1 to TRBJ1-4; 7 nucleotides agree with TRBD1. Germline loops: CDR1 SGHRS, CDR2 YFSETQ. The CDR3 runs to 17 residues. V was pared by 6 bases and J by 1 base, with 12 bases of the junction left unmatched. CDR3 DNA: TGCGCCAGCAAAAGGGGGACAGCTATAATAACTAATGAAAAACTGTTTTTT. It is translated as CASKRGTAIITNEKLFF.

This chain uses TRBV10-2 with TRBJ1-5, with D unresolved. The CDR3 loop spans 14 amino acids. CDR1 and CDR2 (germline): WSHSY, SAAADI. V gave up 0 bases and J gave up 5 bases, with 8 bases separating them. This CDR3 reads CASSESRRDQPQHF. In DNA form, the CDR3 reads TGCGCCAGCAGTGAGTCGAGGCGAGATCAGCCCCAGCATTTT.

This clone was counted between two and nine times. The chain joins TRBV4-2 to TRBJ1-5; D remains unclear. V shed 4 bases and J shed 0 bases, with 7 bases lying between them. Germline lookup yields CDR1 LGHNA and CDR2 YNFKEQ. There are 14 residues in the CDR3. The CDR3 DNA follows: TGTGCCAGCAGCCCAGACTATAGCAATCAGCCCCAGCATTTT. Amino acids: CASSPDYSNQPQHF.

The chain carries TRBV4-1 and TRBJ1-2; TRBD1 matches at 8 bases. V lost 2 bases, J lost 6 bases, and 11 bases stayed unmatched. This CDR3 is 16 amino acids long. Germline CDR1 MGHRA, CDR2 YSYEKL. The CDR3, as DNA: TGCGCCAGCAGCCAATTCTGGAGGACAGGGAGGGATGGCTACACCTTC. This encodes CASSQFWRTGRDGYTF.

The rearrangement uses TRBV29-1 and TRBJ1-5, with 10 bases matching TRBD1. V gave up 1 base and J gave up 5 bases; unmatched junction bases: 2. This CDR3 contains 14 residues. Germline CDR1 and CDR2: SQVTM and ANQGSEA. The DNA for the CDR3 is TGCAGCGTTGAAGTCGGACAGGGGGATCAGCCCCAGCATTTT. Translated, it gives CSVEVGQGDQPQHF.

The chain uses TRBV6-5 and TRBJ1-2, with a possible D match to TRBD1 (5 bases). CDR3 length: 12 residues. Germline CDR1 and CDR2: MNHEY and SVGAGI. Trimming stripped 5 bases from V and 8 bases from J, with 12 bases between. CDR3 sequence: CASSNQGSGYTF. CDR3 bases: TGTGCCAGCAGTAATCAGGGTTCGGGCTACACCTTC.

The rearrangement links TRBV6-5 to TRBJ1-1; D ambiguous. With 10 bases removed from V and 2 bases from J, the gap between germline ends came to 8 bases. Per the germline V gene, CDR1 is MNHEY and CDR2 is SVGAGI. The CDR3 extends over 11 amino acids. The CDR3 DNA is TGTGCCACCAAATTTAACACTGAAGCTTTCTTT. It yields the protein CATKFNTEAFF.

The gene calls are TRBV10-3 and TRBJ2-3; TRBD1 matches 10 bases. After removal of 6 bases from V and 4 bases from J, the junction contained 4 bases not matched to a gene. CDR3 length equals 14 residues. The germline gives CDR1 ENHRY, CDR2 SYGVKD. CDR3 DNA sequence: TGTGCCATCAGGTCGACAGGGGGCGCAGATACGCAGTATTTT. Translated: CAIRSTGGADTQYF.

This clone was recorded once. The chain is built from TRBV7-8 and TRBJ1-2; maybe TRBD1 (5 bases). The CDR3 loop spans 13 amino acids. Trimming removed 5 bases from V and 8 bases from J, with 15 bases in between. Germline CDR1 SGHVS, CDR2 FQNEAQ. The DNA for the CDR3 is TGTGCCAGCAGCGACAGACCGGTGGCCGGCTACACCTTC. Protein: CASSDRPVAGYTF.

The V call is TRBV6-5, the J call TRBJ1-6; unclear D gene. Trimming shortened V by 6 bases and J by 8 bases, and 11 bases separated the two germline ends. CDR3 length: 13 residues. Germline V CDR1 and CDR2: MNHEY, SVGAGI. The CDR3 nucleotides are TGTGCCAGCAGCCGAGACGGAGATTCACCCCTCCACTTT. This gives the protein CASSRDGDSPLHF.

In DNA form, the CDR3 reads TGCGCCAGCAGCCAAATAGCACCTAGGATCGCCGGGGAGCTGTTTTTT. This codes for CASSQIAPRIAGELFF. The V gene is TRBV4-3, the J gene TRBJ2-2, with D unclear. CDR1 LGHNA and CDR2 YSLEER come from the germline V gene. Trimming took 2 bases from V and 6 from J, leaving 16 bases between them. The CDR3 has 16 amino acids.

V gene TRBV6-5 combines with J gene TRBJ1-6; tentative D call: TRBD1 (5 bases). The CDR3 covers 16 residues. V shed 0 bases and J shed 5 bases, with 11 bases lying between them. CDR1 MNHEY and CDR2 SVGAGI come from the germline V gene. Here the CDR3 DNA reads TGTGCCAGCAGTTACTCGGAGGGCAGGGATAATTCACCCCTCCACTTT. Amino acid sequence: CASSYSEGRDNSPLHF.

The chain carries TRBV28 and TRBJ1-2, with TRBD1 matching over 8 bases. Germline V gene lookup returns CDR1 MDHEN and CDR2 SYDVKM. The CDR3 totals 13 residues. The CDR3 region is CGTGSALVYGYTF. In DNA, the CDR3 is TGTGGGACAGGGTCGGCTCTAGTATATGGCTACACCTTC.

The chain links TRBV6-5 to TRBJ2-7; 8 bases map to TRBD1. Looked up from germline, CDR1 is MNHEY and CDR2 is SVGAGI. The CDR3 totals 15 residues. V dropped 5 bases and J dropped 5; count of bases not matched to a gene: 11. CDR3 nucleotides: TGTGCCAGCAGTACCCGGCAGGGGGCTAGGGACGAGCAGTACTTC. Translating gives CASSTRQGARDEQYF.

The genes are TRBV5-1 and TRBJ2-2; D perhaps matches TRBD2 (6 bases). Per germline, CDR1 SGHRS and CDR2 YFSETQ. The length of the CDR3 is 16 residues. Between the trimmed V and J ends, which lost 0 bases and 4 bases, there was a span of 13 bases. CDR3 coding DNA: TGCGCCAGCAGCTTGGCCTTTCAGGGAGGCACCGGGGAGCTGTTTTTT. Translating gives CASSLAFQGGTGELFF.